This TCR beta chain was identified in a study of blood T cell repertoires in COVID-19. Across the whole study: Acute and convalescent COVID-19 samples came from the United States, Italy and Spain. PBMCs, B-cell-depleted T cells, or T cells were the source of the cDNA or gDNA that made up the material.

As handled by the study authors: Reference gene primers were amplified, and this amplification served to estimate nucleated cell counts. Only in-frame clones appear in the TCRdb table, and some are missing; sequencing was by immunoSEQ multiplex PCR. V and J calls and clone size follow that table, whereas D and trimming were derived from the DNA. The data show 110,000 or so clones, with about 78% seen just once and about 4.7% held by the top ten. From germline, CDR1 is MNHEY and CDR2 SMNVEV (reference sequence). Trimming took 2 bases from V and 4 from J; bases not matched to a gene: 7. The CDR3 sequence is 15 residues long.

This receptor was obtained from a human donor in a cohort sampled during active or convalescent COVID-19. The chain has TRBV27 and TRBJ1-2; 7 bases agree with TRBD1. Input material: peripheral blood. CDR3 sequence reads: CASSLTGQLGYGYTF. CDR3 coding DNA: TGTGCCAGCAGTTTAACGGGACAGTTGGGCTATGGCTACACCTTC.